This T cell receptor beta chain emerged from a study of shared T cell receptors in the human thymus. Generated by immunoSEQ multiplex PCR, the TCRdb table keeps only in-frame clones and is missing some. The sample has approximately 490,000 clones, more than 75% seen once. This CDR3 spans 16 amino acids. This sample was also put to use in a study of human thymus T cells.

The chain employs TRBV21-1 and TRBJ2-4; TRBD1, as called in the table, went unchecked against the DNA. TRBV21-1 is a listed pseudogene. The TCR originated in a boy in the first two years of life with a congenital heart defect. The sample comprised thymocytes. The CDR3 protein is CASTYSGTVGKNIQYF. In DNA form, the CDR3 reads TGTGCCAGCACCTACTCCGGGACAGTAGGCAAAAACATTCAGTACTTC.